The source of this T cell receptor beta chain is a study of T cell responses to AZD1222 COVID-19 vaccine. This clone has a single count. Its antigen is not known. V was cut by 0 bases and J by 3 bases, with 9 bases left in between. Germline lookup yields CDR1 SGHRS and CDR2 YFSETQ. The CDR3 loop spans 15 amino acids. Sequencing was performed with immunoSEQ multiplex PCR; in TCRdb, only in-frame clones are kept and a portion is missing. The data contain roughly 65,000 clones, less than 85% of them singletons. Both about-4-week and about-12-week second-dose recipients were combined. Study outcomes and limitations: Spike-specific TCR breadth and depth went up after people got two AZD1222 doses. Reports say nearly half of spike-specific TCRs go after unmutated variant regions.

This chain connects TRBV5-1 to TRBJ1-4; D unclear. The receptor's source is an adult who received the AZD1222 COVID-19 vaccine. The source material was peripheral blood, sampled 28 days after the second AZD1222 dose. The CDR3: CASSLDGPPNEKLFF. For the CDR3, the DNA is TGCGCCAGCAGCTTGGACGGGCCTCCTAATGAAAAACTGTTTTTT.